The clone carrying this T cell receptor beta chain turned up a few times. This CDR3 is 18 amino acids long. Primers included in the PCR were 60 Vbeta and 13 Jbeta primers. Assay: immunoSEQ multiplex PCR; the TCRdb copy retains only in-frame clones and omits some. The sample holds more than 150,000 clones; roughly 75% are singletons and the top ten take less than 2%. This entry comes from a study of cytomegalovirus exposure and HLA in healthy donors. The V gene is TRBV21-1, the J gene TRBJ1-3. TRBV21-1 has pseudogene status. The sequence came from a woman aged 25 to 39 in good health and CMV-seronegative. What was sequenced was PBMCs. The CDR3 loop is CASRFRGEGPYSGNTIYF. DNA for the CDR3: TGTGCCAGCAGGTTTAGGGGGGAGGGGCCCTACTCTGGAAACACCATATATTTT.